The 21 T cell receptor beta chains presented below share a single source sample, sequenced in a study of OX40 agonist ivuxolimab in advanced cancers. Profiled with immunoSEQ multiplex PCR; TCRdb holds only in-frame clones, not every one. The repertoire holds 55,000 to 75,000 clones, around 84% seen once, with approximately 2% in the top ten. Material: CD4+ or CD8+ T cells sorted from blood, obtained in a trial of the OX40 agonist ivuxolimab. All receptors come from an adult with an advanced solid tumor such as melanoma, head and neck, liver or kidney cancer.

The chain has TRBV7-7 and TRBJ2-5, with 12 bases identical to TRBD1. This CDR3 is built from 15 residues. CDR1 and CDR2 (germline): SSHAT, FNYEAQ (reference sequence). V was clipped by 5 bases and J by 5 bases; unmatched bases: 6. CDR3 region: CASSPGQGALETQYF. As DNA, the CDR3 is TGTGCCAGCAGCCCGGGACAGGGGGCTCTGGAGACCCAGTACTTC.

V is TRBV4-3 and J is TRBJ2-7, with TRBD2 identical over 9 bases. Germline V gene sequence: CDR1 LGHNA, CDR2 YSLEER. V shed 4 bases and J 1 base; nucleotides not matched to a gene: 2. The CDR3 consists of 14 residues. CDR3 sequence: CASSPSGVSYEQYF. In DNA, the CDR3 is TGCGCCAGCAGCCCTAGCGGGGTGTCCTACGAGCAGTACTTC.

The rearrangement joins TRBV5-1 to TRBJ2-7, with 7 bases lining up with TRBD2. Germline V gene lookup returns CDR1 SGHRS and CDR2 YFSETQ. Trimming removed 4 bases from V and 3 bases from J; junction bases left unmatched: 4. CDR3 length: 13 amino acids. CDR3 protein: CASSSGTYYEQYF. DNA of the CDR3: TGCGCCAGCAGCAGCGGGACGTACTACGAGCAGTACTTC.

The V and J genes are TRBV19 and TRBJ2-5; possibly TRBD2 for D (6 bases). CDR1 is LNHDA, CDR2 SQIVND, per germline (reference sequence). Trimming cost V 8 bases and J 4 bases, with 11 bases left between them. There are 12 residues in the CDR3. The CDR3 here is CASAPGRETQYF. CDR3 nucleotide sequence: TGTGCCAGTGCCCCCGGGAGAGAGACCCAGTACTTC.

The chain carries TRBV7-3 and TRBJ2-1; 12 bases align to TRBD2. V dropped 4 bases and J dropped 7; count of bases not matched to a gene: 8. Germline CDR1 reads SGHTA; CDR2 reads FQGTGA. The CDR3 loop spans 16 amino acids. DNA of the CDR3: TGTGCCAGCAGCTCCACCGCCGGACTAGCGGGAAATGAGCAGTTCTTC. Protein: CASSSTAGLAGNEQFF.

This clone was detected a few times. The gene calls are TRBV6-5 and TRBJ1-3, with D possibly being TRBD1 (5 bases). The V end was cut by 2 bases, the J end by 0 bases, with 8 bases between. Germline-derived CDR1 and CDR2 are MNHEY and SVGAGI. The CDR3 has 15 residues. The CDR3 is CASSYRGASGNTIYF. The CDR3, as DNA: TGTGCCAGCAGTTACCGTGGGGCCTCTGGAAACACCATATATTTT.

This chain uses TRBV5-4 with TRBJ1-1, with D perhaps TRBD1 (6 bases). This CDR3 is built from 19 residues. Germline lookup yields CDR1 SGHNT and CDR2 YYREEE (reference sequence). Trimming took off 5 bases at V and 0 bases at J, with 26 bases between the two ends. CDR3 DNA sequence: TGTGCCAGCAGGGCCGGGGTAAAGCAGGGGCCGGGGATGAACACTGAAGCTTTCTTT. Translated: CASRAGVKQGPGMNTEAFF.

The rearrangement uses TRBV5-4 and TRBJ2-2, with D unresolved. Germline loops: CDR1 SGHNT, CDR2 YYREEE (reference sequence). V lost 4 bases and J 2 bases, leaving 9 bases between the germline ends. The CDR3 runs 14 residues. The CDR3: CASSPQDNTGELFF. In DNA, the CDR3 is TGTGCCAGCAGCCCCCAAGACAACACCGGGGAGCTGTTTTTT.

This clone was recorded once. This sequence joins TRBV6-6 and TRBJ2-7; TRBD1 agrees at 10 bases. V lost 7 bases to trimming and J lost 4 bases; unmatched junction nucleotides: 7. The CDR3 runs to 14 residues. Per germline, CDR1 MNHNY and CDR2 SVGAGI (reference sequence). The CDR3 loop reads CASNRQGAGYEQYF. The CDR3 coding sequence is TGTGCCAGCAATAGACAGGGGGCTGGGTACGAGCAGTACTTC.

The chain couples TRBV10-3 to TRBJ2-1; D perhaps matches TRBD1 (6 bases). CDR1 is ENHRY and CDR2 is SYGVKD in the germline V gene. The V end lost 4 bases, the J end lost 7 bases, and 17 bases lay between the germline ends. There are 15 residues in the CDR3. Written as DNA, the CDR3 is TGTGCCATCAGTGCCGGGACACCGGCCCCTAATGAGCAGTTCTTC. Translation: CAISAGTPAPNEQFF.

The chain recombines TRBV7-9 with TRBJ1-4; TRBD1 agrees at 8 bases. The CDR3 length is 16 residues. With 1 base clipped from V and 4 bases from J, the junction kept 5 bases outside the gene matches. The V gene's germline CDR1 is SEHNR and CDR2 FQNEAQ (reference sequence). CDR3 nucleotide sequence: TGTGCCAGCAGCTTAGGTACAGGGGGTGATAATGAAAAACTGTTTTTT. Amino acid sequence: CASSLGTGGDNEKLFF.

This clone was observed once. The chain links TRBV5-5 to TRBJ1-1, with TRBD1 matching 7 bases. V gave up 4 bases and J gave up 5 bases; unmatched junction bases: 5. This CDR3 has 13 residues. Germline loops: CDR1 SGHKS, CDR2 YYEKEE (reference sequence). The CDR3 sequence is CASSRGLGTEAFF. CDR3 nucleotides: TGTGCCAGCAGCAGGGGGCTGGGAACTGAAGCTTTCTTT.

The chain uses TRBV5-1 and TRBJ2-1; TRBD2 agrees at 12 bases. V was pared by 4 bases and J by 8 bases, with 7 bases of the junction left unmatched. The CDR3 has 15 amino acids. CDR1 is SGHRS and CDR2 is YFSETQ in the germline V gene. The CDR3 region is CASSPPSGRADEQFF. The CDR3, as DNA: TGCGCCAGCAGCCCCCCTAGCGGGAGGGCCGATGAGCAGTTCTTC.

The rearrangement joins TRBV5-4 to TRBJ2-5; D call uncertain. The germline V and J ends were trimmed by 4 bases and 0 bases, with 10 bases remaining between them. In germline, CDR1 is SGHNT, CDR2 YYREEE (reference sequence). The length of the CDR3 is 14 residues. As DNA, the CDR3 is TGTGCCAGCAGCGCTCGTTCATACCAAGAGACCCAGTACTTC. It translates to CASSARSYQETQYF.

J is TRBJ2-2 and V is TRBV19; a possible D gene is TRBD2 (7 bases). The germline V and J ends were trimmed by 8 bases and 0 bases, with 16 bases remaining between them. The CDR3 extends over 16 amino acids. CDR1 is LNHDA, CDR2 SQIVND, per germline (reference sequence). The CDR3 bases are TGTGCCAGTCAAGACCCCGGGGGGCCGAACACCGGGGAGCTGTTTTTT. This translates into CASQDPGGPNTGELFF.

The J gene is TRBJ2-6, the V gene TRBV19; D is perhaps TRBD1 (5 bases). Trimming left V 5 bases short and J 0 bases short, with 8 bases between. This CDR3 spans 15 amino acids. The germline CDR1 and CDR2 sequences are LNHDA and SQIVND (reference sequence). Written as DNA, the CDR3 is TGTGCCAGTAGTGTGACAGTCTCTGGGGCCAACGTCCTGACTTTC. This translates into CASSVTVSGANVLTF.

This clone was picked up a small number of times. The rearrangement links TRBV29-1 to TRBJ1-1, with D perhaps matching TRBD1 (6 bases). Germline loops: CDR1 SQVTM, CDR2 ANQGSEA. V was shortened by 8 bases and J by 0 bases, with 16 bases between the two germline ends. This CDR3 comprises 14 residues. The CDR3 reads CSSTGISVNTEAFF. The CDR3 DNA sequence: TGCAGCTCAACAGGGATTTCGGTGAACACTGAAGCTTTCTTT.

The chain joins TRBV4-3 to TRBJ1-6; possible D gene TRBD1, 5 bases. The CDR3 totals 17 residues. With 0 bases removed from V and 5 bases from J, the gap between germline ends came to 14 bases. Germline CDR1 is LGHNA and CDR2 is YSLEER. The CDR3 reads CASSQDGDPGNNSPLHF. As DNA, the CDR3 is TGCGCCAGCAGCCAAGATGGGGACCCAGGGAATAATTCACCCCTCCACTTT.

V and J are TRBV5-6 and TRBJ1-2, with D perhaps matching TRBD1 (5 bases). This CDR3 is built from 14 residues. CDR1 and CDR2 (germline): SGHDT, YYEEEE. Trimming cost V 4 bases and J 2 bases, with 12 bases left between them. In nucleotides, the CDR3 is TGTGCCAGCAGCCCCGGTTGGGGGAACTATGGCTACACCTTC. It encodes CASSPGWGNYGYTF.

The chain is built from TRBV2 and TRBJ1-6; no definite D call. The CDR3 runs to 17 residues. From germline, CDR1 is SNHLY and CDR2 FYNNEI. The V gene lost 1 base and the J gene lost 0 bases, with 10 bases spanning the gap. The CDR3, as DNA: TGTGCCAGCAGTGAAGATTCGGGGAGCTCCTATAATTCACCCCTCCACTTT. Its protein product is CASSEDSGSSYNSPLHF.

V usage is TRBV18 and J usage is TRBJ1-1; a weak D match, TRBD1 (6 bases). The V gene's germline CDR1 is KGHSH and CDR2 LQKENI. V was pared by 5 bases and J by 6 bases, with 16 bases between. The CDR3 length is 14 residues. CDR3 loop: CASSMGAQGPEAFF. CDR3 sequence (DNA): TGTGCCAGCTCAATGGGTGCACAGGGCCCTGAAGCTTTCTTT.